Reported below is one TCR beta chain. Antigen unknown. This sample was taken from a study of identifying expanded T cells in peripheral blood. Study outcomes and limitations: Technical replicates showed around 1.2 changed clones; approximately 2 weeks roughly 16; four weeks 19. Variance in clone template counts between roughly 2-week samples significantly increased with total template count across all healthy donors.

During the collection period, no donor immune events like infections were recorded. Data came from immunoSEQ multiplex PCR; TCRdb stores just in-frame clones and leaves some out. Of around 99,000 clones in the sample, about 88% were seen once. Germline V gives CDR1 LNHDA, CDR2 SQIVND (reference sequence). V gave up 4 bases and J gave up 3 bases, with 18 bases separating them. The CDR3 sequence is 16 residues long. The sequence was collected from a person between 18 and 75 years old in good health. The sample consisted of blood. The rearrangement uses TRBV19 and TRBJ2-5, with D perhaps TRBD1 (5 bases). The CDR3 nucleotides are TGTGCCAGTAGTAAAGTCTCCGTGACAGCCAAAGAGACCCAGTACTTC. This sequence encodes CASSKVSVTAKETQYF.